These T cell receptor beta chains were read from a single sample in a study of CD8+CD57+ T cells in acquired aplastic anemia. From the reads, TCRdb called clonotypes with MiXCR, one entry per CDR3 protein. Of 200,000 to 250,000 distinct CDR3 sequences in the sample, about 62% were seen once. Material: sorted CD4+, CD8+, or CD8+CD57+ T cells (not recorded which) from PBMCs. The receptors were gathered from a human donor with aplastic anemia. Each CDR3 is given with its conserved first and last residue. The order of the fields is CDR3 protein, J gene, D gene, V gene. A D gene is named only where the DNA matches it firmly.

CASSWGTHTEAFF	TRBJ1-1	NA	TRBV9
CATSRGHLGAGELFF	TRBJ2-2	NA	TRBV15
CSARAERGVAGAETQYF	TRBJ2-5	TRBD2	TRBV20-1
CASMKGQGGQPQHF	TRBJ1-5	TRBD1	TRBV10-2
CATSGQGGGELFF	TRBJ2-2	NA	TRBV24-1
CSVWTGGGDEQYF	TRBJ2-7	TRBD1	TRBV29-1
CASSNSPDTQYF	TRBJ2-3	NA	TRBV2
CSAKPLPDSSDQPQHF	TRBJ1-5	NA	TRBV20-1
CASRLTGAEQPQHF	TRBJ1-5	TRBD1	TRBV7-2
CASSLGSWTGVYNEQFF	TRBJ2-1	TRBD1	TRBV7-2
CASSSSTEAFF	TRBJ1-1	NA	TRBV7-9
CASSRFTSTDTQYF	TRBJ2-3	NA	TRBV9
CSVEGQAGDEQYF	TRBJ2-7	NA	TRBV29-1
CASSQKLLTGGSDTQYF	TRBJ2-3	TRBD2	TRBV7-9
CASSQLSGGDTQYF	TRBJ2-3	TRBD2	TRBV5-8
CASSVEDAEAFF	TRBJ1-1	NA	TRBV9
CAWSTSKGYEQYF	TRBJ2-7	NA	TRBV30
CASSLGGWNEQFF	TRBJ2-1	NA	TRBV11-3
CASSEAGGLKREQYF	TRBJ2-7	TRBD2	TRBV6-1
CASSLVTGEFRTEAFF	TRBJ1-1	TRBD1	TRBV11-2
CSTGEGYNEQFF	TRBJ2-1	NA	TRBV20-1
CATSGSDYPYEQYF	TRBJ2-7	NA	TRBV24-1
CATSRDTYEAFF	TRBJ1-1	NA	TRBV15
CSATRGYTDEQFF	TRBJ2-1	NA	TRBV20-1
CASPKSGRASETQYF	TRBJ2-5	TRBD2	TRBV6-1
CASSILRGDGYTF	TRBJ1-2	NA	TRBV19
CAIAASGLYEQYF	TRBJ2-7	TRBD2	TRBV10-3
CASSTTGGVEKLFF	TRBJ1-4	TRBD1	TRBV5-1
CASSLVTSSTDTQYF	TRBJ2-3	NA	TRBV7-6
CASSLAIVNTEAFF	TRBJ1-1	NA	TRBV11-2
CASSLDGTGGVDTQYF	TRBJ2-3	TRBD1	TRBV7-2
CSASVGTGIAYEQYF	TRBJ2-7	TRBD1	TRBV20-1
CASSLRGPSGNEQFF	TRBJ2-1	NA	TRBV7-9
CASSIMTGVLNTEAFF	TRBJ1-1	NA	TRBV19
CASSLSQGAGGNEQFF	TRBJ2-1	TRBD1	TRBV7-2
CASMPNLGQGVYEQYF	TRBJ2-7	TRBD1	TRBV19
CASSSLVGGLARGGAFDTQYF	TRBJ2-3	TRBD2	TRBV19
CSAVGGGSEWEDIQYF	TRBJ2-4	NA	TRBV29-1
CASSLRTHQPQHF	TRBJ1-5	NA	TRBV7-8
CAITAGLSYEQYF	TRBJ2-7	NA	TRBV10-3
CASSTIRARRSDGYTF	TRBJ1-2	NA	TRBV7-9
CASSAGQQLNYGYTF	TRBJ1-2	TRBD1	TRBV2
CASSLALAGGRNTGELFF	TRBJ2-2	TRBD2	TRBV7-9
CASSVVAGAVGDTQYF	TRBJ2-3	NA	TRBV7-2
CASSYSDSRSYEQYF	TRBJ2-7	NA	TRBV6-5
CSARVIGGVQYEQYF	TRBJ2-7	TRBD2	TRBV20-1
CASIWDAAGPQHF	TRBJ1-5	NA	TRBV6-5
CAIGKRQETQYF	TRBJ2-5	NA	TRBV10-3
CASSDRDRTQYF	TRBJ2-3	NA	TRBV25-1
CASRRADSSGNTIYF	TRBJ1-3	NA	TRBV7-9
CASSEGTSGVDEQFF	TRBJ2-1	TRBD2	TRBV6-4
CASSSGIRGSPLHF	TRBJ1-6	NA	TRBV7-9
CASSLTFDRSYNEQFF	TRBJ2-1	NA	TRBV7-3